One sample yielded the 10 T cell receptor beta chains listed below, sequenced in a study of shared clonotypes between healthy human individuals. The method was immunoSEQ multiplex PCR; TCRdb's version includes in-frame clones alone and lacks a portion of them. The sample lists 640,000 or so clones, about 78% seen once, with around 1.8% in the top ten. The sequenced sample consisted of memory CD4+ T cells sorted from blood. The sample's subset: CD45RA-negative fraction. Receptor source: a woman in her 30s in good health.

V is TRBV28 and J is TRBJ1-4; no clear D. V was pared by 6 bases and J by 6 bases, with 20 bases between. This CDR3 is built from 16 residues. The germline V gene encodes CDR1 MDHEN and CDR2 SYDVKM. DNA for the CDR3: TGTGCCAGCAGCCCACCGCCTTGGGATACCCATGAAAAACTGTTTTTT. Its translation is CASSPPPWDTHEKLFF.

V is TRBV27 and J is TRBJ2-7; D possibly corresponds to TRBD2 (6 bases). Germline loops: CDR1 MNHEY, CDR2 SMNVEV (reference sequence). The CDR3 spans 14 residues. V was clipped by 10 bases and J by 4 bases, with 20 bases between them. The CDR3 DNA sequence: TGTGCCACTTCGTCCTGGACTGGACTATACGAGCAGTACTTC. Encoded protein: CATSSWTGLYEQYF.

This chain links TRBV6-5 with TRBJ2-7; tentative D call: TRBD2 (5 bases). This CDR3 comprises 15 residues. The V and J ends lost 6 bases and 2 bases respectively, with 17 bases between them. Germline CDR1 reads MNHEY; CDR2 reads SVGAGI. The CDR3 loop is CASSTVTRGTYEQYF. The CDR3 DNA sequence: TGTGCCAGCAGCACGGTGACCCGAGGGACCTACGAGCAGTACTTC.

This clone has a single count. The chain employs TRBV4-1 and TRBJ1-5; the D is unclear. The germline CDR1 and CDR2 sequences are MGHRA and YSYEKL. The germline V and J ends were trimmed by 0 bases and 4 bases, with 13 bases remaining between them. The CDR3 sequence is 16 residues long. This CDR3 is CASSQDSGRTNQPQHF. In nucleotides, the CDR3 is TGCGCCAGCAGCCAAGATTCGGGCAGGACGAATCAGCCCCAGCATTTT.

V gene TRBV10-3 combines with J gene TRBJ2-7, with 8 nucleotides matching TRBD1. This CDR3 region has 13 residues. Looked up from germline, CDR1 is ENHRY and CDR2 is SYGVKD. The J segment lost 5 bases and the V segment lost 10 bases, leaving 10 bases of the junction unmatched. In DNA, the CDR3 is TGTGCCAGCGCGACAGGGGTTTTGAACGAGCAGTACTTC. Translated: CASATGVLNEQYF.

This sequence joins TRBV11-2 and TRBJ2-2; 8 nucleotides agree with TRBD2. V was pared by 6 bases and J by 2 bases, with 2 bases of the junction left unmatched. In germline, CDR1 is SGHAT, CDR2 FQNNGV. This CDR3 is built from 14 residues. Here the CDR3 DNA reads TGTGCCAGCAGGCGGGAGGCTAACACCGGGGAGCTGTTTTTT. Translation: CASRREANTGELFF.

This chain joins TRBV15 and TRBJ1-4; 7 bases agree with TRBD1. V shed 1 base, J shed 7 bases, and the junction held 9 bases outside the gene matches. CDR1 and CDR2 from the germline V gene are LNHNV and YYDKDF (reference sequence). The CDR3 length is 16 residues. This chain's CDR3 is CATSRVEGALVEKLFF. CDR3 bases: TGTGCCACCAGCAGAGTAGAGGGGGCATTGGTTGAAAAACTGTTTTTT. The full variable domain, completed using reference TRBV15 and TRBJ1-4, is DAMVIQNPRYQVTQFGKPVTLSCSQTLNHNVMYWYQQKSSQAPKLLFHYYDKDFNNEADTPDNFQSRRPNTSFCFLDIRSPGLGDTAMYLCATSRVEGALVEKLFFGSGTQLSVL.

This clone was detected only once. V is TRBV6-5 and J is TRBJ1-5, with unresolved D. The CDR3 covers 15 residues. Germline CDR1 reads MNHEY; CDR2 reads SVGAGI. V was pared by 10 bases and J by 0 bases, with 16 bases between. The CDR3 bases are TGTGCCACCCAAACAGCCCTGGATAGCAATCAGCCCCAGCATTTT. Residues: CATQTALDSNQPQHF.

This chain uses TRBV2 with TRBJ2-2, with unresolved D. CDR3 length: 15 residues. Germline loops: CDR1 SNHLY, CDR2 FYNNEI. Trimming took 6 bases from V and 0 from J, leaving 11 bases between them. CDR3 bases: TGTGCCAGCAGGGGTTCTCGGGCGAACACCGGGGAGCTGTTTTTT. Its protein is CASRGSRANTGELFF.

J is TRBJ1-3 and V is TRBV28; TRBD1 is a possible D gene (5 bases). The V end was cut by 2 bases, the J end by 1 base, with 9 bases between. The CDR3 contains 15 residues. The germline gives CDR1 MDHEN, CDR2 SYDVKM. CDR3 region: CASSLAGVSGNTIYF. The CDR3 bases are TGTGCCAGCAGTTTAGCGGGGGTGTCTGGAAACACCATATATTTT.